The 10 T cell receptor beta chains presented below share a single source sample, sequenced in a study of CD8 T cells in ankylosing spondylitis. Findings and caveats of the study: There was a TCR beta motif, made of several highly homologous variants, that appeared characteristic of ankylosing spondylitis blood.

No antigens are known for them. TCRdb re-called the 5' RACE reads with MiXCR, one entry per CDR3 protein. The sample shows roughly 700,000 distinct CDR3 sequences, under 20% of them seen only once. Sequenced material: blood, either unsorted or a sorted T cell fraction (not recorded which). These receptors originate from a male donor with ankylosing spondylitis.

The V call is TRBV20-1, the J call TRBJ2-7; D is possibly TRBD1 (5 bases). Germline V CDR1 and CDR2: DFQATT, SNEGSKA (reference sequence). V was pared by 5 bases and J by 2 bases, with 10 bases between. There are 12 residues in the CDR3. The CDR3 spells CSAEDTTYEQYF. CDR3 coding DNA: TGCAGTGCTGAGGACACTACCTACGAGCAGTACTTC.

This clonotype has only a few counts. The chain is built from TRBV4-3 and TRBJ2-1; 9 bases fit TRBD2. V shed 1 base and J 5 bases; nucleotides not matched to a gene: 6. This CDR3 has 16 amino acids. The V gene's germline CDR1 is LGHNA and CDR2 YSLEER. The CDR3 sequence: CASSQGRLAGHNEQFF. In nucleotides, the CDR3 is TGCGCCAGCAGCCAAGGTCGTCTAGCGGGGCACAATGAGCAGTTCTTC.

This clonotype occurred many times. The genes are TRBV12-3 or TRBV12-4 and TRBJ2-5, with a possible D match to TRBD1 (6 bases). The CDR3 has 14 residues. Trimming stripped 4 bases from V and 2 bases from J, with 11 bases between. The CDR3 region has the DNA TGTGCCAGCAGTTCTGGACAGATACAAGAGACCCAGTACTTC. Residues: CASSSGQIQETQYF.

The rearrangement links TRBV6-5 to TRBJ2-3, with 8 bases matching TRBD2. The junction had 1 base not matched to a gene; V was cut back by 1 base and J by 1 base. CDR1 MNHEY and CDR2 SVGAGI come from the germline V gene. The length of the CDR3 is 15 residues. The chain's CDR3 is CASSYYSGGTDTQYF. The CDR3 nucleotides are TGTGCCAGCAGTTACTATAGCGGGGGCACAGATACGCAGTATTTT.

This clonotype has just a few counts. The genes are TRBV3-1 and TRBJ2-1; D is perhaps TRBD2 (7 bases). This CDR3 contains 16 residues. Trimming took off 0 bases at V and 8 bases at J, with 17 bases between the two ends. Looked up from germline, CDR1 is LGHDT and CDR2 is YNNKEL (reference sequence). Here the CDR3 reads CASSQERGRAWYEQFF. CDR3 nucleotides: TGTGCCAGCAGCCAAGAGAGGGGGAGGGCCTGGTATGAGCAGTTCTTC.

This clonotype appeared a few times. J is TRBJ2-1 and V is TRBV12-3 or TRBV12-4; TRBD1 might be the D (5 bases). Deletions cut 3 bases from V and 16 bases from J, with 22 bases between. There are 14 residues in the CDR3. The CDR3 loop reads CASSFSDTLEFVFF. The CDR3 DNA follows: TGTGCCAGCAGTTTCTCGGACACCCTTGAGTTTGTCTTCTTC.

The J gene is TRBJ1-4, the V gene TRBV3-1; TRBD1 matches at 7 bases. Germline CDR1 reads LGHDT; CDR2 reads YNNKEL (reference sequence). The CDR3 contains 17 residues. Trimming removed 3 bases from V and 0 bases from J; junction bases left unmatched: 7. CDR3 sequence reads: CASSQKRDSATNEKLFF. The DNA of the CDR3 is TGTGCCAGCAGCCAGAAAAGGGACAGTGCAACTAATGAAAAACTGTTTTTT.

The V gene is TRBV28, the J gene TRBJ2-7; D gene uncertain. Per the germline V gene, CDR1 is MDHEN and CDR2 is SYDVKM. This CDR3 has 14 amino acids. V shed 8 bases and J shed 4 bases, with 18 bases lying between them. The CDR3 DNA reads TGTGCCAGCGGCCCCATCCCCGGGTCTTACGAGCAGTACTTC. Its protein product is CASGPIPGSYEQYF.

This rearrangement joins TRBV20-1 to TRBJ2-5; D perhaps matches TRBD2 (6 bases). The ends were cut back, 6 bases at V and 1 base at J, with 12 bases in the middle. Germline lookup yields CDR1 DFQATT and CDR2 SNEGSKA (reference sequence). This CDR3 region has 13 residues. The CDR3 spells CSAPRGTQETQYF. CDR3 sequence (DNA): TGCAGTGCCCCTCGGGGGACCCAAGAGACCCAGTACTTC.

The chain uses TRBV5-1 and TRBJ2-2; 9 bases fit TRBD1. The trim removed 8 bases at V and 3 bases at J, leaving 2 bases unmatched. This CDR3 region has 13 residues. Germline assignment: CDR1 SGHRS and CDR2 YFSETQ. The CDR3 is CASGQGHTGELFF. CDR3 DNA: TGCGCCAGTGGACAGGGGCACACCGGGGAGCTGTTTTTT.